The entry below describes one TCR beta chain. It was with a sample-barcoded 5' primer and a J-beta primer mix that a second PCR of about 7 to 12 cycles was run. Unique molecular identifiers of 12 random nucleotides labeled each cDNA. TCRdb ran MiXCR on the 5' RACE reads and lists one entry per CDR3 protein. The data hold about 1.4 million distinct CDR3 sequences, with approximately 59% observed a single time. The sample belongs to a study of blood T cells in healthy people across ages. CDR1 is SGHAT, CDR2 FQNNGV, per germline. V gave up 4 bases and J gave up 3 bases, with 14 bases separating them. This CDR3 is 15 amino acids long.

This receptor was taken from a man between 18 and 29 years old in good health. The chain couples TRBV11-2 to TRBJ2-3; D not certain. Sample: blood. The CDR3 nucleotides are TGTGCCAGCAGCTCCCTACTGGTTGGAACAGATACGCAGTATTTT. Its protein is CASSSLLVGTDTQYF. The variable domain in full, completed from reference TRBV11-2 and TRBJ2-3, reads EAGVAQSPRYKIIEKRQSVAFWCNPISGHATLYWYQQILGQGPKLLIQFQNNGVVDDSQLPKDRFSAERLKGVDSTLKIQPAKLEDSAVYLCASSSLLVGTDTQYFGPGTRLTVL.